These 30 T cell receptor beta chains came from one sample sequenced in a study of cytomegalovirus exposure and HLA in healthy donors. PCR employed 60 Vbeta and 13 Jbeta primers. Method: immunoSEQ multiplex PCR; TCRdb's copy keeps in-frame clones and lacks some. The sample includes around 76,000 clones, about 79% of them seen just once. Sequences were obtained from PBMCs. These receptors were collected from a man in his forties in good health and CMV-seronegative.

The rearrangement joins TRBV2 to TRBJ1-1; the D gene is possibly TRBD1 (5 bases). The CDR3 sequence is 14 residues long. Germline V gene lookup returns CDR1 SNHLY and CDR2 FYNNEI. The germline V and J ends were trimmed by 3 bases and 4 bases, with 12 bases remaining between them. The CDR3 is CASSDREVVTEAFF. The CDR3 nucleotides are TGTGCCAGCAGTGACAGGGAGGTTGTCACTGAAGCTTTCTTT.

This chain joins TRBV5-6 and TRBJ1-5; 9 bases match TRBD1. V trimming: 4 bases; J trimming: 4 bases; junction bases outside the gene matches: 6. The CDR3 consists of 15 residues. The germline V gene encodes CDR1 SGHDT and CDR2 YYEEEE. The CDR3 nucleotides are TGTGCCAGCAGCAGGAGACAGGGGGTAAATCAGCCCCAGCATTTT. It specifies CASSRRQGVNQPQHF.

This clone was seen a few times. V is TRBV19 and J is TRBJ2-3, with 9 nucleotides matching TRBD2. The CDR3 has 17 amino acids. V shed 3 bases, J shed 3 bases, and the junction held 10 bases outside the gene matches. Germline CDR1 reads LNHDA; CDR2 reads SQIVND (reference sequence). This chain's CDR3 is CASSMLLAGFTTDTQYF. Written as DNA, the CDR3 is TGTGCCAGTAGTATGTTACTAGCGGGCTTTACGACAGATACGCAGTATTTT.

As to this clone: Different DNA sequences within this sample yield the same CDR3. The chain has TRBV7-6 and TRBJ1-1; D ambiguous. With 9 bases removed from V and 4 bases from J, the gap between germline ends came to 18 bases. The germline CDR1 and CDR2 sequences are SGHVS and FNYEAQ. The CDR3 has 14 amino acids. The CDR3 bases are TGTGCCAGTAGCCAACTAACTCGGGGCACTGAAGCTTTCTTT. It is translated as CASSQLTRGTEAFF.

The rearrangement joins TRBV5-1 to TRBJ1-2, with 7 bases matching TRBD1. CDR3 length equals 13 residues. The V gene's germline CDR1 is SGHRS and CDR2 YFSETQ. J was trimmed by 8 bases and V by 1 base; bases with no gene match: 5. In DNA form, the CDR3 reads TGCGCCAGCAGCTTGCAGGGGACAGAAGGCTACACCTTC. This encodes CASSLQGTEGYTF.

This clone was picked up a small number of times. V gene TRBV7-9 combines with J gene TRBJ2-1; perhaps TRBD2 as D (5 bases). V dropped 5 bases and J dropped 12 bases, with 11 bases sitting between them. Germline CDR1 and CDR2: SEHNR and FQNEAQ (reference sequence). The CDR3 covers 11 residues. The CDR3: CASSRELGQFF. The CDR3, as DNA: TGTGCCAGCAGCAGGGAGTTAGGGCAGTTCTTC.

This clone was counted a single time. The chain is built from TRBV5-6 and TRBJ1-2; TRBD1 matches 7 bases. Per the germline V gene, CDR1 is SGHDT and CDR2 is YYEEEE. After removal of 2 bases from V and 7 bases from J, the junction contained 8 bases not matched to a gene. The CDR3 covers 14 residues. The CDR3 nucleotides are TGTGCCAGCAGCTTCCGGGACAGTTTAATTGGCTACACCTTC. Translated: CASSFRDSLIGYTF.

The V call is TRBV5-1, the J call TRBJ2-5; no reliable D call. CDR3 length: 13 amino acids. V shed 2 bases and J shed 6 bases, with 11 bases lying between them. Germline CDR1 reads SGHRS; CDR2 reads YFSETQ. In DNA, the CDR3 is TGCGCCAGCAGCTTACTTGAAGAGCAGACCCAGTACTTC. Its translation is CASSLLEEQTQYF.

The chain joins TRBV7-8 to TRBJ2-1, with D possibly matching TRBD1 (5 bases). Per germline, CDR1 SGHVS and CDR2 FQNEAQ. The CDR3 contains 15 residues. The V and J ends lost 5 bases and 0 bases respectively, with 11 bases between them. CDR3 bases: TGTGCCAGCAGCCCTGGACACTTCTCCTACAATGAGCAGTTCTTC. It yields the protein CASSPGHFSYNEQFF.

CDR3 coding DNA: TGCGCCAGCAGCAAAGGGACTAGCGGGTTGATGGGTAGTGTAAGTGAGCAGTTCTTC. Translating it yields CASSKGTSGLMGSVSEQFF. The chain joins TRBV5-1 to TRBJ2-1; 12 bases line up with TRBD2. Germline CDR1 reads SGHRS; CDR2 reads YFSETQ. Losses at the gene ends were 4 bases for V and 9 bases for J; bases not matched to a gene: 20. The CDR3 is made up of 19 amino acids. Supplemented by reference TRBV5-1 and TRBJ2-1, the full variable domain reads KAGVTQTPRYLIKTRGQQVTLSCSPISGHRSVSWYQQTPGQGLQFLFEYFSETQRNKGNFPGRFSGRQFSNSRSEMNVSTLELGDSALYLCASSKGTSGLMGSVSEQFFGPGTRLTVL.

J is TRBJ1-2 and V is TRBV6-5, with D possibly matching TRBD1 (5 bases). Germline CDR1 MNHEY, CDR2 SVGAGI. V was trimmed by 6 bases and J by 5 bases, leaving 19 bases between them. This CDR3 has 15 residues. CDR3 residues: CASRPRGTRGYGYTF. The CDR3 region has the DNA TGTGCCAGCAGGCCGCGGGGCACTAGGGGATATGGCTACACCTTC.

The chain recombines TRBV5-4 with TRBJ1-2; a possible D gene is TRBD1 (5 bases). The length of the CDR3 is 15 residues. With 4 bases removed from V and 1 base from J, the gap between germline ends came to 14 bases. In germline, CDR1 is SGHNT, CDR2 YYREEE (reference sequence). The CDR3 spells CASSKTGDYNYGYTF. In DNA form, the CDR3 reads TGTGCCAGCAGCAAAACGGGGGATTATAACTATGGCTACACCTTC.

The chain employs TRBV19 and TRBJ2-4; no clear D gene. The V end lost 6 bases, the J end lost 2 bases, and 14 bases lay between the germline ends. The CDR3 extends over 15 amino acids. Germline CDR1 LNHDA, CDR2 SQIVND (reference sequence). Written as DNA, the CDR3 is TGTGCCAGTAGCCCGCTGCAGTACCCCAAAAACATTCAGTACTTC. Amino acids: CASSPLQYPKNIQYF. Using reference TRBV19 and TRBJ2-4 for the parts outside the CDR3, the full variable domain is DGGITQSPKYLFRKEGQNVTLSCEQNLNHDAMYWYRQDPGQGLRLIYYSQIVNDFQKGDIAEGYSVSREKKESFPLTVTSAQKNPTAFYLCASSPLQYPKNIQYFGAGTRLSVL.

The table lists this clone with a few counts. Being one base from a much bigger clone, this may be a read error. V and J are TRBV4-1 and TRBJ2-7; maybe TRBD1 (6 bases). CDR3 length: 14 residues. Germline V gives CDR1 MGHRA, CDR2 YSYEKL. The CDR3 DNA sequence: TGCGCCAGCAGCCAAGCCTGGGGGCTTGACGAGCAGTCCTTC. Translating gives CASSQAWGLDEQSF.

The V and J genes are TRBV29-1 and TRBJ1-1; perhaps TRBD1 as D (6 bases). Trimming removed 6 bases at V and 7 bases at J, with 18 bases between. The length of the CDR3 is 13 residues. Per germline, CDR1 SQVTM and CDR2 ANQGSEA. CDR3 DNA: TGCAGCGTAACTTACCAGGGGTGGGATGAAGCTTTCTTT. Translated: CSVTYQGWDEAFF.

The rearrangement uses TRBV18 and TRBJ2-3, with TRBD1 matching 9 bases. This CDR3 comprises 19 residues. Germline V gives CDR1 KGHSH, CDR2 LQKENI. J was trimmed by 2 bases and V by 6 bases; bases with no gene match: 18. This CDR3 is CASSHGGQGLGPDTDTQYF. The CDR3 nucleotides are TGTGCCAGCTCTCACGGGGGACAGGGTTTGGGGCCCGACACAGATACGCAGTATTTT.

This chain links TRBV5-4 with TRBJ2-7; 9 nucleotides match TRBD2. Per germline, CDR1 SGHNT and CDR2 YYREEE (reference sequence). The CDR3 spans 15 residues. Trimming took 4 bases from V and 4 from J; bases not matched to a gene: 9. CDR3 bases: TGTGCCAGCAGCGCCGGACTAGCGTCTTATTACGAGCAGTACTTC. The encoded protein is CASSAGLASYYEQYF.

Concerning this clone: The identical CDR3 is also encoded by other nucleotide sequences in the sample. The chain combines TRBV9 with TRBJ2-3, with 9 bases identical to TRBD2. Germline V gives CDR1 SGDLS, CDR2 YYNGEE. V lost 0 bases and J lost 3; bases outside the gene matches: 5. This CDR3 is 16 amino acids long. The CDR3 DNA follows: TGTGCCAGCAGCGTAGTGGCGGGAGGGCCAACAGATACGCAGTATTTT. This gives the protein CASSVVAGGPTDTQYF.

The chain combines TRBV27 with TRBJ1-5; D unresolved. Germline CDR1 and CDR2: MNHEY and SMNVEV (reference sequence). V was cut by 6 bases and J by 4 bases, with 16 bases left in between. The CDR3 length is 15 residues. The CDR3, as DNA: TGTGCCAGCAGCGGGATCCCGACCGATAATCAGCCCCAGCATTTT. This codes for CASSGIPTDNQPQHF.

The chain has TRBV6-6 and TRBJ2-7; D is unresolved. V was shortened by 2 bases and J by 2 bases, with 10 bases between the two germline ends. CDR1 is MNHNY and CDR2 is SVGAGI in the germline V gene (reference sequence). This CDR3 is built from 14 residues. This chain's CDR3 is CASSYDMAAYEQYF. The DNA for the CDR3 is TGTGCCAGCAGTTACGATATGGCGGCCTACGAGCAGTACTTC.

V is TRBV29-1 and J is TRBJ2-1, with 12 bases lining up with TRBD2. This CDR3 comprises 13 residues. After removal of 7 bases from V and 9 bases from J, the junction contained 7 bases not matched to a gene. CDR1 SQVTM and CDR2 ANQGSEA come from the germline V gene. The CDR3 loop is CSGRTSGKAEQFF. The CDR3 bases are TGCAGCGGCCGGACTAGCGGGAAAGCTGAGCAGTTCTTC.

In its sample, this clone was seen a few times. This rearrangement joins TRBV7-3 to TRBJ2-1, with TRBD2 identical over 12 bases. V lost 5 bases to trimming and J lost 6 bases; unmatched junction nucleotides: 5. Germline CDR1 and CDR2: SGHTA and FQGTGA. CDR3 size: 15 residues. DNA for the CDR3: TGTGCCAGCAGCGCCCAACTAGCGGGAGGCAATGAGCAGTTCTTC. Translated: CASSAQLAGGNEQFF.

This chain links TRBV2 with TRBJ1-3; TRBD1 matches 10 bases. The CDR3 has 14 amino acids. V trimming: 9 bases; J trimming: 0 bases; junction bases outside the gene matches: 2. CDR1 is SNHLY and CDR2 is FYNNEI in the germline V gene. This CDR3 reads CARGQGSSGNTIYF. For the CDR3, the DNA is TGTGCCAGGGGACAGGGGAGCTCTGGAAACACCATATATTTT.

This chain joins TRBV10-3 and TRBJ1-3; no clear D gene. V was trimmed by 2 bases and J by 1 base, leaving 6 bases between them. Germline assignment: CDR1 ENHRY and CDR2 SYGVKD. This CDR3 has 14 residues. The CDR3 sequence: CAISEAGSGNTIYF. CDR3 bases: TGTGCCATCAGTGAGGCGGGGTCTGGAAACACCATATATTTT.

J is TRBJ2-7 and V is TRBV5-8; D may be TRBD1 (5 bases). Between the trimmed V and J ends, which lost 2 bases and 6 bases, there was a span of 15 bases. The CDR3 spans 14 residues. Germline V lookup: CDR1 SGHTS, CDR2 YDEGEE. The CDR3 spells CASSLGWGPLEQYF. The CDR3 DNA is TGTGCCAGCAGCTTAGGGTGGGGCCCCCTCGAGCAGTACTTC.

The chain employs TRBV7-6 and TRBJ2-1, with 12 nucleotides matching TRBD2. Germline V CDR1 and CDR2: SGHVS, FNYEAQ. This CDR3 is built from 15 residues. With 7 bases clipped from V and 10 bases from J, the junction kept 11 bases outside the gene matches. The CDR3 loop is CASTGPGLAGWEQFF. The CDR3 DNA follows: TGTGCCAGCACCGGGCCGGGACTAGCGGGTTGGGAGCAGTTCTTC.

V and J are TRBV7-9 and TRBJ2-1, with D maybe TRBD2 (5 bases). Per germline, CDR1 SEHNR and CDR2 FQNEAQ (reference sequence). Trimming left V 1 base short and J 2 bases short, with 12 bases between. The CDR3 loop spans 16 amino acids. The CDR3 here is CASSLVGLVTYNEQFF. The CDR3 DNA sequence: TGTGCCAGCAGCTTAGTAGGACTTGTCACCTACAATGAGCAGTTCTTC.

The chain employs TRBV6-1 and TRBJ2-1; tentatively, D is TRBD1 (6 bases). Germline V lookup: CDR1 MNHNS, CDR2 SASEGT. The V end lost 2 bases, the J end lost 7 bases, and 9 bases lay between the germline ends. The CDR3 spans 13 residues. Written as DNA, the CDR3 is TGTGCCAGCAGTGAACCAGGGGCAAATGAGCAGTTCTTC. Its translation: CASSEPGANEQFF.

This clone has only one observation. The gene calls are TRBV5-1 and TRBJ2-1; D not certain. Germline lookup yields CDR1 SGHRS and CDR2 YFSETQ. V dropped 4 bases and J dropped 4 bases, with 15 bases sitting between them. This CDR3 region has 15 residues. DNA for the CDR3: TGCGCCAGCAGCCCCCCCGGCGGAGCTTACAATGAGCAGTTCTTC. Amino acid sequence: CASSPPGGAYNEQFF.

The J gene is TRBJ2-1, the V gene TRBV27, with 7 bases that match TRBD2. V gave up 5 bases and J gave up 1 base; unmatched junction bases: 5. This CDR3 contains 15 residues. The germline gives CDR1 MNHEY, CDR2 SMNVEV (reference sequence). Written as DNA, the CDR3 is TGTGCCAGCAGTCCCCTAGCGGTATCCTACAATGAGCAGTTCTTC. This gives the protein CASSPLAVSYNEQFF.